The text below deals with one T cell receptor (beta chain). Germline V gene data show CDR1 as SGDLS and CDR2 as YYNGEE. CDR3 length equals 13 residues. This specimen comes from a study of monozygotic twins with inflammatory bowel disease. TCRdb re-analyzed the 5' RACE reads; it lists each CDR3 protein once, without DNA. This repertoire includes some 150,000 distinct CDR3 sequences. This TCR derives from a human donor with ulcerative colitis or Crohn's disease, or a healthy co-twin of an affected twin (not recorded which). The sequenced material came from blood. The chain has TRBV9 and TRBJ1-1. The CDR3 loop reads CASSARGDTEAFF.